This T cell receptor (beta chain) appears in the sequencing data of a study of T cell responses to AZD1222 COVID-19 vaccine. Using immunoSEQ multiplex PCR, the repertoire was profiled, and TCRdb retains in-frame clones only, with some absent. The table has 80,000 to 95,000 clones, roughly 90% seen once. A word on this clone: The antigen remains unidentified.

General study results and limits: Females outnumbered males among donors, who were mostly white British; clonal diversity was possibly underestimated. Unmutated variant regions are reportedly targeted by nearly half of spike-specific TCRs. Compared with day 0, the breadth and depth of the Spike-specific TCR repertoire rose significantly after two doses of AZD1222.

Germline V gene data show CDR1 as SSHAT and CDR2 as FNYEAQ (reference sequence). The length of the CDR3 is 16 residues. V shed 5 bases and J 2 bases; nucleotides not matched to a gene: 9. The chain has TRBV7-7 and TRBJ2-1; 7 bases map to TRBD1. Specimen: peripheral blood, collected on day 0 of MenACWY control vaccination. The TCR comes from an adult in good health. The CDR3 sequence is CASSRSEGAPYNEQFF. The CDR3, as DNA: TGTGCCAGCAGCCGCTCAGAGGGGGCGCCCTACAATGAGCAGTTCTTC. The variable domain in full, with the rest retrieved from reference TRBV7-7 and TRBJ2-1, is GAGVSQSPRYKVTKRGQDVTLRCDPISSHATLYWYQQALGQGPEFLTYFNYEAQPDKSGLPSDRFSAERPEGSISTLTIQRTEQRDSAMYRCASSRSEGAPYNEQFFGPGTRLTVL.